Listed below are T cell receptor beta chains from one sample, sequenced in a study of blood T cell repertoires in COVID-19. Measured with immunoSEQ multiplex PCR; TCRdb has only the in-frame clones, and not every one. In the table there are under 250,000 clones, roughly nine tenths of which are singletons. Input material: peripheral blood. These receptors all stem from a man in his fifties or sixties who had recovered from COVID-19. The CDR3 runs from the conserved cysteine through the conserved F or W. A D gene is named only where the DNA matches it firmly. Not every row has a clone size; where given, it reads once, few, many or a size class.

J gene: TRBJ1-5; clone size: -; V gene: TRBV2; D gene: TRBD1; CDR3 DNA: TGTGCCAGCAGTGCCGGGACAGTCAATCAGCCCCAGCATTTT; CDR3 protein: CASSAGTVNQPQHF
J gene: TRBJ1-1; clone size: few; V gene: TRBV18; D gene: -; CDR3 DNA: TGTGCCAGCTCACCCACTCGGGACACTGAAGCTTTCTTT; CDR3 protein: CASSPTRDTEAFF
J gene: TRBJ1-1; clone size: -; V gene: TRBV5-4; D gene: -; CDR3 DNA: TGTGCCAGCAGCTTGGGACAGACCTACACTGAAGCTTTCTTT; CDR3 protein: CASSLGQTYTEAFF
J gene: TRBJ1-1; clone size: once; V gene: TRBV27; D gene: TRBD1; CDR3 DNA: TGTGCCAGCAGTCCCTCGGACAGGGTGAACACTGAAGCTTTCTTT; CDR3 protein: CASSPSDRVNTEAFF
J gene: TRBJ2-2; clone size: -; V gene: TRBV19; D gene: TRBD1; CDR3 DNA: TGTGCCAGTACGGACAGGAGCGCGAACACCGGGGAGCTGTTTTTT; CDR3 protein: CASTDRSANTGELFF
J gene: TRBJ2-3; clone size: -; V gene: TRBV7-3; D gene: -; CDR3 DNA: TGTGCCAGCAGCTCAGCGCGCACAGATACGCAGTATTTT; CDR3 protein: CASSSARTDTQYF
J gene: TRBJ2-3; clone size: -; V gene: TRBV12-3/TRBV12-4; D gene: -; CDR3 DNA: TGTGCCAGCAGTTTGCGGGGCGCAGATACGCAGTATTTT; CDR3 protein: CASSLRGADTQYF
J gene: TRBJ1-2; clone size: once; V gene: TRBV11-2; D gene: TRBD1; CDR3 DNA: TGTGCCAGCAGCCAGGGACAGCGCTATGGCTACACCTTC; CDR3 protein: CASSQGQRYGYTF
J gene: TRBJ1-1; clone size: -; V gene: TRBV5-6; D gene: -; CDR3 DNA: TGTGCCAGCAGCTTGGCCAAGTCCCGGGGTCACACTGAAGCTTTCTTT; CDR3 protein: CASSLAKSRGHTEAFF
J gene: TRBJ1-4; clone size: -; V gene: TRBV29-1; D gene: TRBD1; CDR3 DNA: TGCAGCGTTGACTTGACAGGGGGACGGGAAAAACTGTTTTTT; CDR3 protein: CSVDLTGGREKLFF
J gene: TRBJ2-7; clone size: -; V gene: TRBV6-5; D gene: TRBD2; CDR3 DNA: TGTGCCAGCAGTTACAAGGCTAGCGGGGGCCAGGAGCAGTACTTC; CDR3 protein: CASSYKASGGQEQYF
J gene: TRBJ2-1; clone size: -; V gene: TRBV5-1; D gene: -; CDR3 DNA: TGCGCCAGCAGCTTGAGGGAGTGGTACAATGAGCAGTTCTTC; CDR3 protein: CASSLREWYNEQFF
J gene: TRBJ2-5; clone size: -; V gene: TRBV20-1; D gene: TRBD2; CDR3 DNA: TGCAGTGCTAGTAATAGCGGGGGGGATCAAGAGACCCAGTACTTC; CDR3 protein: CSASNSGGDQETQYF
J gene: TRBJ2-4; clone size: -; V gene: TRBV5-1; D gene: TRBD1; CDR3 DNA: TGCGCCAGCTCAGGGGGCTTCCGGAACATTCAGTACTTC; CDR3 protein: CASSGGFRNIQYF
J gene: TRBJ1-3; clone size: -; V gene: TRBV5-6; D gene: -; CDR3 DNA: TGTGCCAGCAGCTTGGCATCTAACTCTGGAAACACCATATATTTT; CDR3 protein: CASSLASNSGNTIYF
J gene: TRBJ1-5; clone size: -; V gene: TRBV2; D gene: TRBD1; CDR3 DNA: TGTGCCAGCAGCTACGTACAGGGGGCGGTTCAGCCCCAGCATTTT; CDR3 protein: CASSYVQGAVQPQHF
J gene: TRBJ2-4; clone size: -; V gene: TRBV9; D gene: -; CDR3 DNA: TGTGCCAGCAGCCCTCGGGACGGTGGGATGGGGACTAACATTCAGTACTTC; CDR3 protein: CASSPRDGGMGTNIQYF
J gene: TRBJ2-7; clone size: -; V gene: TRBV7-3; D gene: TRBD1; CDR3 DNA: TGTGCCAGCAGCCCGACGGGACAGGGGAGGTACGAGCAGTACTTC; CDR3 protein: CASSPTGQGRYEQYF
J gene: TRBJ2-1; clone size: -; V gene: TRBV5-1; D gene: TRBD2; CDR3 DNA: TGCGCCAGCAGCTCCCAGGGAGCGGGGGGAGGCAATGAGCAGTTCTTC; CDR3 protein: CASSSQGAGGGNEQFF
J gene: TRBJ2-4; clone size: -; V gene: TRBV7-9; D gene: -; CDR3 DNA: -; CDR3 protein: CASSFGAGTSHTKNIQYF
J gene: TRBJ2-1; clone size: -; V gene: TRBV5-1; D gene: -; CDR3 DNA: TGCGCCAGCAGCTACGGGAGCTTCAGTGAGCAGTTCTTC; CDR3 protein: CASSYGSFSEQFF
J gene: TRBJ2-3; clone size: -; V gene: TRBV5-1; D gene: TRBD1; CDR3 DNA: TGCGCCAGCAGCCGGACAGGGGATCCGACAGATACGCAGTATTTT; CDR3 protein: CASSRTGDPTDTQYF
J gene: TRBJ2-1; clone size: -; V gene: TRBV12-2; D gene: -; CDR3 DNA: TGTGCAAGTCGCTTAAGGGGGCGGGGTGGATCGGATGAGCAGTTCTTC; CDR3 protein: CASRLRGRGGSDEQFF
J gene: TRBJ1-3; clone size: -; V gene: TRBV6-5; D gene: TRBD1; CDR3 DNA: TGTGCCAGCAGGATAAAGGGGGCGCAAGGGAACACCATATATTTT; CDR3 protein: CASRIKGAQGNTIYF
J gene: TRBJ1-2; clone size: -; V gene: TRBV28; D gene: TRBD1; CDR3 DNA: TGTGCCAGCAGTCCCTCCGACAGGGTGTATGGCTACACCTTC; CDR3 protein: CASSPSDRVYGYTF
J gene: TRBJ2-7; clone size: -; V gene: TRBV19; D gene: TRBD1; CDR3 DNA: TGTGCCAGTAGTACCCGACAGGGGCAGTACGAGCAGTACTTC; CDR3 protein: CASSTRQGQYEQYF
J gene: TRBJ1-5; clone size: -; V gene: TRBV6-5; D gene: TRBD1; CDR3 DNA: TGTGCCAGCATGGGACAGCTCAATCAGCCCCAGCATTTT; CDR3 protein: CASMGQLNQPQHF
J gene: TRBJ2-5; clone size: -; V gene: TRBV5-1; D gene: TRBD2; CDR3 DNA: TGCGCCAGCAGCTTGGTTAGCGGGAGTCGCGAGACCCAGTACTTC; CDR3 protein: CASSLVSGSRETQYF
J gene: TRBJ1-2; clone size: -; V gene: TRBV18; D gene: -; CDR3 DNA: TGTGCCAGCTCACCCTTGACCACAGGGCGGGATGGCTACACCTTC; CDR3 protein: CASSPLTTGRDGYTF
J gene: TRBJ2-7; clone size: -; V gene: TRBV5-1; D gene: -; CDR3 DNA: TGCGCCAGCAGCTTAGGGGGGGAGACCTACGAGCAGTACTTC; CDR3 protein: CASSLGGETYEQYF
J gene: TRBJ2-2; clone size: -; V gene: TRBV10-3; D gene: TRBD2; CDR3 DNA: TGTGCCATCAGTGGGACTAGCGGGGGGACCGGGGAGCTGTTTTTT; CDR3 protein: CAISGTSGGTGELFF
J gene: TRBJ2-1; clone size: -; V gene: TRBV20-1; D gene: TRBD2; CDR3 DNA: TGCAGTGCTAGTAGCGGGAGTTCGGTCAATGAGCAGTTCTTC; CDR3 protein: CSASSGSSVNEQFF
J gene: TRBJ1-4; clone size: -; V gene: TRBV18; D gene: -; CDR3 DNA: TGTGCCAGCTCCCAAGCAGGGGCGGGTGAAAAACTGTTTTTT; CDR3 protein: CASSQAGAGEKLFF
J gene: TRBJ2-1; clone size: -; V gene: TRBV15; D gene: TRBD2; CDR3 DNA: TGTGCCACCAGCAGAGAAGGAGCGGGGACCTACAATGAGCAGTTCTTC; CDR3 protein: CATSREGAGTYNEQFF
J gene: TRBJ2-5; clone size: -; V gene: TRBV9; D gene: -; CDR3 DNA: TGTGCCAGCAGCGCCCGGGACTTCCAAGAGACCCAGTACTTC; CDR3 protein: CASSARDFQETQYF
J gene: TRBJ2-7; clone size: -; V gene: TRBV6-5; D gene: -; CDR3 DNA: TGTGCCAGCAGTTTTAGGGGGGGCGAGGGATACTACGAGCAGTACTTC; CDR3 protein: CASSFRGGEGYYEQYF
J gene: TRBJ2-1; clone size: -; V gene: TRBV9; D gene: -; CDR3 DNA: TGTGCCAGCAGCGAACTCGCGAGCTCCTACAATGAGCAGTTCTTC; CDR3 protein: CASSELASSYNEQFF
J gene: TRBJ1-5; clone size: -; V gene: TRBV23-1; D gene: -; CDR3 DNA: TGCGCCAGCAGTCATGACAGCCTACTTGCGGGGTCACGTCAGCCCCAGCATTTT; CDR3 protein: CASSHDSLLAGSRQPQHF
J gene: TRBJ1-2; clone size: few; V gene: TRBV5-5; D gene: -; CDR3 DNA: TGTGCCAGCAACCCCTCGGGGGGCGCCCCCGCTGGCTACACCTTC; CDR3 protein: CASNPSGGAPAGYTF
J gene: TRBJ2-3; clone size: -; V gene: TRBV27; D gene: -; CDR3 DNA: TGTGCCAGCAGTTTAAGACAGAGCACAGATACGCAGTATTTT; CDR3 protein: CASSLRQSTDTQYF